Listed below are T cell receptor beta chains from one sample, sequenced in a study of blood T cell repertoires in COVID-19. The data were produced by immunoSEQ multiplex PCR, yet TCRdb's version contains in-frame clones alone and is incomplete. The profile shows roughly 250,000 clones, 75% to 95% of them singletons. The sequenced material came from PBMCs or T cells enriched from blood (not recorded which). These receptors all stem from a woman aged 18-35 years who had recovered from COVID-19. The CDR3 runs from the conserved cysteine through the conserved F or W. D genes are given only for firm matches. For some rows the clone size is stated as once, few or many, or as a class when expanded; others skip it.

clone size: .; V gene: TRBV28; J gene: TRBJ1-5; D gene: .; CDR3 protein: CASSLSRNQPQHF; CDR3 DNA: TGTGCCAGCAGTTTATCTCGCAATCAGCCCCAGCATTTT
clone size: once; V gene: TRBV4-2; J gene: TRBJ1-3; D gene: TRBD1; CDR3 protein: CASSQEHGQGVTGNTIYF; CDR3 DNA: TGTGCCAGCAGCCAAGAGCACGGACAGGGGGTAACTGGAAACACCATATATTTT
clone size: .; V gene: TRBV18; J gene: TRBJ2-1; D gene: .; CDR3 protein: CASSPTGYNEQFF; CDR3 DNA: TGTGCCAGCTCACCGACAGGTTACAATGAGCAGTTCTTC
clone size: .; V gene: TRBV7-3; J gene: TRBJ1-1; D gene: .; CDR3 protein: CASSLIGGTAFF; CDR3 DNA: TGTGCCAGCAGCTTAATCGGCGGTACCGCTTTCTTT
clone size: .; V gene: TRBV28; J gene: TRBJ2-2; D gene: TRBD2; CDR3 protein: CASSLSGRAVGGELFF; CDR3 DNA: TGTGCCAGCAGTTTAAGCGGGAGGGCCGTTGGCGGGGAGCTGTTTTTT
clone size: .; V gene: TRBV10-3; J gene: TRBJ1-2; D gene: .; CDR3 protein: CAISESQGSRYGYTF; CDR3 DNA: TGTGCCATCAGTGAGTCTCAGGGCTCGAGGTATGGCTACACCTTC
clone size: .; V gene: TRBV6-5; J gene: TRBJ2-7; D gene: .; CDR3 protein: CATNAQRGLEQYF; CDR3 DNA: TGTGCCACCAACGCCCAAAGGGGTCTCGAGCAGTACTTC
clone size: .; V gene: TRBV3-1/TRBV3-2; J gene: TRBJ1-6; D gene: TRBD1; CDR3 protein: CASRQFQGQGERAPLHF; CDR3 DNA: TGTGCCAGCAGACAGTTTCAGGGACAGGGAGAAAGAGCACCCCTCCACTTT
clone size: .; V gene: TRBV5-1; J gene: TRBJ1-1; D gene: .; CDR3 protein: CASSLVGRGTEAFF; CDR3 DNA: TGCGCCAGCAGCTTGGTAGGGCGGGGGACTGAAGCTTTCTTT
clone size: .; V gene: TRBV27; J gene: TRBJ2-1; D gene: TRBD1; CDR3 protein: CATTQRQGRSNEQFF; CDR3 DNA: TGTGCCACCACCCAACGACAGGGTAGGAGCAATGAGCAGTTCTTC
clone size: .; V gene: TRBV9; J gene: TRBJ1-3; D gene: .; CDR3 protein: CASAGKDSGNTIYF; CDR3 DNA: TGTGCCAGCGCGGGGAAAGACTCTGGAAACACCATATATTTT
clone size: once; V gene: TRBV7-8; J gene: TRBJ1-1; D gene: .; CDR3 protein: CASSLRGTGNTEAFF; CDR3 DNA: TGTGCCAGCAGCCTTAGGGGCACAGGGAACACTGAAGCTTTCTTT
clone size: .; V gene: TRBV20-1; J gene: TRBJ1-1; D gene: TRBD1; CDR3 protein: CSASEAGQTFDAFF; CDR3 DNA: TGCAGTGCTAGTGAGGCGGGACAGACGTTCGATGCTTTCTTT
clone size: .; V gene: TRBV7-6; J gene: TRBJ2-4; D gene: .; CDR3 protein: CASSLGTGLSAKNIQYF; CDR3 DNA: TGTGCCAGCAGCTTAGGAACCGGGTTGTCGGCCAAAAACATTCAGTACTTC
clone size: .; V gene: TRBV28; J gene: TRBJ2-6; D gene: TRBD2; CDR3 protein: CASSSRPTSGRAFGANVLTF; CDR3 DNA: TGTGCCAGCAGTTCCCGCCCGACTAGCGGGAGGGCCTTTGGGGCCAACGTCCTGACTTTC
clone size: .; V gene: TRBV19; J gene: TRBJ2-7; D gene: TRBD2; CDR3 protein: CASSLAGGIGEQYF; CDR3 DNA: TGTGCCAGTAGCCTAGCGGGGGGGATAGGGGAGCAGTACTTC
clone size: once; V gene: TRBV24-1; J gene: TRBJ1-5; D gene: TRBD1; CDR3 protein: CATSETGEGNQPQHF; CDR3 DNA: TGTGCCACCAGTGAGACAGGGGAAGGAAATCAGCCCCAGCATTTT
clone size: .; V gene: TRBV5-4; J gene: TRBJ1-1; D gene: .; CDR3 protein: CASSLGGLEAFF; CDR3 DNA: TGTGCCAGCAGCTTGGGAGGGTTGGAAGCTTTCTTT
clone size: .; V gene: TRBV11-2; J gene: TRBJ2-3; D gene: .; CDR3 protein: CASSSQNYRGDTQYF; CDR3 DNA: TGTGCCAGCAGCTCCCAGAACTATCGGGGGGATACGCAGTATTTT
clone size: .; V gene: TRBV10-3; J gene: TRBJ1-4; D gene: .; CDR3 protein: CAIRSKEEEELFF; CDR3 DNA: TGTGCCATCCGCAGTAAGGAGGAGGAGGAACTGTTTTTT
clone size: once; V gene: TRBV3-1/TRBV3-2; J gene: TRBJ1-2; D gene: .; CDR3 protein: CASSQALQGDGYTF; CDR3 DNA: TGTGCCAGCAGCCAAGCGCTACAGGGAGATGGCTACACCTTC
clone size: .; V gene: TRBV9; J gene: TRBJ2-7; D gene: .; CDR3 protein: CASSAGLQVAYEQYF; CDR3 DNA: TGTGCCAGCAGCGCAGGTTTACAGGTGGCCTACGAGCAGTACTTC
clone size: .; V gene: TRBV28; J gene: TRBJ1-2; D gene: TRBD1; CDR3 protein: CASSLTGGGYGYTF; CDR3 DNA: TGTGCCAGCAGTCTGACAGGGGGCGGCTATGGCTACACCTTC
clone size: .; V gene: TRBV7-2; J gene: TRBJ1-5; D gene: TRBD1; CDR3 protein: CASSLEQGGGQPQHF; CDR3 DNA: TGTGCCAGCAGCTTGGAACAGGGGGGAGGTCAGCCCCAGCATTTT
clone size: .; V gene: TRBV6-2/TRBV6-3; J gene: TRBJ2-7; D gene: .; CDR3 protein: CASSYAHFEQYF; CDR3 DNA: TGTGCCAGCAGTTACGCGCATTTTGAGCAGTACTTC
clone size: few; V gene: TRBV9; J gene: TRBJ2-6; D gene: .; CDR3 protein: CASSVGSSGANVLTF; CDR3 DNA: TGTGCCAGCAGCGTAGGCAGCTCTGGGGCCAACGTCCTGACTTTC
clone size: .; V gene: TRBV3-1/TRBV3-2; J gene: TRBJ2-1; D gene: TRBD2; CDR3 protein: CASSLQSGRSNEQFF; CDR3 DNA: TGTGCCAGCAGCTTACAAAGCGGGAGGTCCAATGAGCAGTTCTTC
clone size: .; V gene: TRBV9; J gene: TRBJ2-4; D gene: .; CDR3 protein: CASSPGLLNIQYF; CDR3 DNA: TGTGCCAGCAGCCCCGGACTGTTAAACATTCAGTACTTC
clone size: .; V gene: TRBV6-5; J gene: TRBJ1-1; D gene: .; CDR3 protein: CASSYSTENTEAFF; CDR3 DNA: TGTGCCAGCAGTTACTCGACAGAGAACACTGAAGCTTTCTTT
clone size: few; V gene: TRBV7-2; J gene: TRBJ1-2; D gene: TRBD1; CDR3 protein: CASSTRQGARGYTF; CDR3 DNA: TGTGCCAGCAGCACAAGACAGGGGGCGAGGGGCTACACCTTC
clone size: once; V gene: TRBV2; J gene: TRBJ2-3; D gene: TRBD1; CDR3 protein: CASRGGLTDTQYF; CDR3 DNA: TGTGCCAGCAGAGGGGGCCTCACAGATACGCAGTATTTT
clone size: .; V gene: TRBV12-3/TRBV12-4; J gene: TRBJ1-1; D gene: TRBD1; CDR3 protein: CASIQGGNTEAFF; CDR3 DNA: TGTGCCAGCATCCAGGGGGGCAACACTGAAGCTTTCTTT
clone size: .; V gene: TRBV7-9; J gene: TRBJ1-2; D gene: .; CDR3 protein: CASSSHRGKDLGGYTF; CDR3 DNA: TGTGCCAGCAGCTCACATAGGGGAAAGGATCTGGGGGGCTACACCTTC
clone size: .; V gene: TRBV6-1; J gene: TRBJ2-7; D gene: TRBD1; CDR3 protein: CASSEAPGTGFYEQYF; CDR3 DNA: TGTGCCAGCAGTGAAGCGCCGGGGACAGGGTTCTACGAGCAGTACTTC
clone size: .; V gene: TRBV5-1; J gene: TRBJ2-2; D gene: TRBD2; CDR3 protein: CASSPSRGSGSIDTGELFF; CDR3 DNA: TGCGCCAGCAGCCCAAGTAGGGGTAGCGGGAGTATTGACACCGGGGAGCTGTTTTTT
clone size: few; V gene: TRBV4-2; J gene: TRBJ2-3; D gene: TRBD2; CDR3 protein: CASSQDRGGRPDTQYF; CDR3 DNA: TGTGCCAGCAGCCAAGATCGGGGCGGGAGGCCAGATACGCAGTATTTT
clone size: .; V gene: TRBV5-1; J gene: TRBJ1-2; D gene: .; CDR3 protein: CASSYGFELGYTF; CDR3 DNA: TGCGCCAGCAGCTACGGGTTTGAACTAGGCTACACCTTC
clone size: .; V gene: TRBV28; J gene: TRBJ1-4; D gene: TRBD1; CDR3 protein: CASSPGQGQEKLFF; CDR3 DNA: TGTGCCAGCAGTCCGGGACAGGGACAGGAAAAACTGTTTTTT
clone size: once; V gene: TRBV18; J gene: TRBJ2-3; D gene: .; CDR3 protein: CASSPPSAQTDTDTQYF; CDR3 DNA: TGTGCCAGCTCACCACCCAGTGCTCAAACCGACACAGATACGCAGTATTTT
clone size: .; V gene: TRBV28; J gene: TRBJ1-2; D gene: .; CDR3 protein: CASSFVTANYGYTF; CDR3 DNA: TGTGCCAGCAGTTTTGTAACGGCTAACTATGGCTACACCTTC
clone size: .; V gene: TRBV4-1; J gene: TRBJ2-7; D gene: .; CDR3 protein: CASSRSAGLNSYEQYF; CDR3 DNA: TGCGCCAGCAGCCGATCCGCGGGACTTAACTCCTACGAGCAGTACTTC
clone size: .; V gene: TRBV6-5; J gene: TRBJ1-1; D gene: TRBD1; CDR3 protein: CASSIWTGAPEAFF; CDR3 DNA: TGTGCCAGCAGTATTTGGACAGGGGCGCCAGAAGCTTTCTTT
clone size: .; V gene: TRBV20-1; J gene: TRBJ2-3; D gene: .; CDR3 protein: CSASTSLGTDTQYF; CDR3 DNA: TGCAGTGCTAGTACATCGCTCGGCACAGATACGCAGTATTTT
clone size: .; V gene: TRBV10-3; J gene: TRBJ1-2; D gene: TRBD1; CDR3 protein: CAISEDRATNYGYTF; CDR3 DNA: TGTGCCATCAGTGAGGACAGGGCCACTAACTATGGCTACACCTTC
clone size: .; V gene: TRBV7-9; J gene: TRBJ1-4; D gene: .; CDR3 protein: CASSLGQFNEKLFF; CDR3 DNA: TGTGCCAGCAGCTTAGGGCAGTTCAATGAAAAACTGTTTTTT
clone size: .; V gene: TRBV2; J gene: TRBJ1-5; D gene: TRBD1; CDR3 protein: CASSGQGRNQPQHF; CDR3 DNA: TGTGCCAGCAGTGGACAGGGACGCAATCAGCCCCAGCATTTT
clone size: .; V gene: TRBV27; J gene: TRBJ2-3; D gene: TRBD1; CDR3 protein: CASKTGSTDTQYF; CDR3 DNA: TGTGCCAGCAAGACAGGGAGCACAGATACGCAGTATTTT
clone size: .; V gene: TRBV5-4; J gene: TRBJ1-1; D gene: TRBD1; CDR3 protein: CASSFDRVTEAFF; CDR3 DNA: TGTGCCAGCAGCTTCGACAGGGTAACTGAAGCTTTCTTT
clone size: .; V gene: TRBV24-1; J gene: TRBJ1-2; D gene: TRBD1; CDR3 protein: CATSDLRTGGNNYGYTF; CDR3 DNA: TGTGCCACCAGTGATCTCAGGACAGGGGGCAATAACTATGGCTACACCTTC
clone size: .; V gene: TRBV13; J gene: TRBJ2-5; D gene: .; CDR3 protein: CASSSTPGKRFQGETQYF; CDR3 DNA: TGTGCCAGCAGCTCCACCCCAGGAAAGAGGTTCCAGGGAGAGACCCAGTACTTC
clone size: .; V gene: TRBV29-1; J gene: TRBJ1-4; D gene: TRBD1; CDR3 protein: CSVPGQGHEKLFF; CDR3 DNA: TGCAGCGTGCCGGGACAGGGTCATGAAAAACTGTTTTTT
clone size: .; V gene: TRBV11-2; J gene: TRBJ2-2; D gene: .; CDR3 protein: CASSLYQSGVTGELFF; CDR3 DNA: TGTGCCAGCAGCTTATACCAATCAGGGGTGACCGGGGAGCTGTTTTTT
clone size: .; V gene: TRBV28; J gene: TRBJ1-1; D gene: .; CDR3 protein: CASSLSAGLNTEAFF; CDR3 DNA: TGTGCCAGCAGTTTATCTGCAGGGCTGAACACTGAAGCTTTCTTT